Sequencing of this TCR beta chain was carried out in a study of blood T cells in healthy people across ages. This clonotype was seen more than once but under ten times. Its antigen remains unknown. A J-beta primer mix and a sample-barcoded 5' primer were used in a second PCR of roughly 6 to 12 cycles. Template switching added a 12-random-nucleotide identifier to every cDNA molecule. Each CDR3 protein gets one entry after TCRdb re-called the 5' RACE reads with MiXCR. Of over 1.5 million distinct CDR3 sequences detected, less than 50% appear once; the ten largest clones hold less than 2.5%. Germline values: CDR1 MNHEY, CDR2 SVGAGI. The CDR3 totals 13 residues. V lost 6 bases and J 7 bases, leaving 15 bases between the germline ends. Study outcomes and limitations: As naive T cell percentage varied, TCR beta diversity correlated strongly with it.

Isolated PBMCs totaled at least 7 million in each sample. Total RNA extraction produced at least 5 micrograms (per sample) for the study. The TCR originated in a woman between 40 and 50 years old in good health. The V and J genes are TRBV6-5 and TRBJ2-5; the D is unclear. Sequencing used blood. The CDR3 bases are TGTGCCAGCAGCGAGCACGGATCGGGGACCCAGTACTTC. Translated: CASSEHGSGTQYF.